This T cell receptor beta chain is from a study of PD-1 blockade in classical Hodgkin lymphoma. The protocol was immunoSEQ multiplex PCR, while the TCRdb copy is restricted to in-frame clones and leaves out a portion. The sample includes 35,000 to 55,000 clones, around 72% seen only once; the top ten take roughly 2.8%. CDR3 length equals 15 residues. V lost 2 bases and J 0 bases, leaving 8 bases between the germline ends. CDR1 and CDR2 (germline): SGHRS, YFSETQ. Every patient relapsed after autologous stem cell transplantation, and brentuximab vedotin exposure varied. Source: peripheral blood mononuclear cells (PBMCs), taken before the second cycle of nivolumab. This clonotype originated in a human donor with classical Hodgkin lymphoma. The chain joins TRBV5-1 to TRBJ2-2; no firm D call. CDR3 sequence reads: CASSFGTANTGELFF. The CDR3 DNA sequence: TGCGCCAGCAGCTTCGGAACAGCGAACACCGGGGAGCTGTTTTTT.